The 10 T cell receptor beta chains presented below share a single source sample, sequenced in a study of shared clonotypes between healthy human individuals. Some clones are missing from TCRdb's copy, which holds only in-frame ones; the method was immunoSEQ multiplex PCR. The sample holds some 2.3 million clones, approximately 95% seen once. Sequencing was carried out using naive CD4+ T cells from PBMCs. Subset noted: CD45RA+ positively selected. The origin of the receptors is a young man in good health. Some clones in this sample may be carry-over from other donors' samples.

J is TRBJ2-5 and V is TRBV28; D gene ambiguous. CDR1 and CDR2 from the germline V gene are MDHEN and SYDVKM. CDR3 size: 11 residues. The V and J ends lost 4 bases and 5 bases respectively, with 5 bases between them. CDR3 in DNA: TGTGCCAGCAGTTACGGGGAGACCCAGTACTTC. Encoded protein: CASSYGETQYF.

In DNA form, the CDR3 reads TGTGCCAGTAGTATGCTAGAGGGGTTTAGCAATCAGCCCCAGCATTTT. Translation gives CASSMLEGFSNQPQHF. The chain carries TRBV19 and TRBJ1-5, with D perhaps TRBD1 (5 bases). CDR3 length: 16 amino acids. Trimming shortened V by 3 bases and J by 0 bases, and 12 bases separated the two germline ends. Germline V gene sequence: CDR1 LNHDA, CDR2 SQIVND (reference sequence).

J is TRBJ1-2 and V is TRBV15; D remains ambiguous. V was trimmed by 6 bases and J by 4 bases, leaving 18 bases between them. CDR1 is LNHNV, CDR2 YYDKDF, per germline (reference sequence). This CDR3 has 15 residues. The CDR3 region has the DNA TGTGCCACCAGTCCCTTGGGCGGAGGCGGCTATGGCTACACCTTC. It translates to CATSPLGGGGYGYTF.

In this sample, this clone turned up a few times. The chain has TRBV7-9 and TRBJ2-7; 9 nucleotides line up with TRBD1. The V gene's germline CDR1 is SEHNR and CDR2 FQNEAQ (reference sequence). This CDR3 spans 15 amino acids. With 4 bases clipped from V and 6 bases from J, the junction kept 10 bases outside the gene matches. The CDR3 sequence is CASSSPWTGVGEQYF. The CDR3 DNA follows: TGTGCCAGCAGCTCCCCCTGGACAGGGGTTGGCGAGCAGTACTTC. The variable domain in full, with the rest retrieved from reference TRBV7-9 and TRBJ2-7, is DTGVSQNPRHKITKRGQNVTFRCDPISEHNRLYWYRQTLGQGPEFLTYFQNEAQLEKSRLLSDRFSAERPKGSFSTLEIQRTEQGDSAMYLCASSSPWTGVGEQYFGPGTRLTVT.

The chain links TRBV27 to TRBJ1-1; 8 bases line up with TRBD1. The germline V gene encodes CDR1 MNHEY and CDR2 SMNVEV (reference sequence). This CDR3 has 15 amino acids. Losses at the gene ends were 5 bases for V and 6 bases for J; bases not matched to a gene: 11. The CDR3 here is CASSPRQGRVAEAFF. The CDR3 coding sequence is TGTGCCAGCAGTCCGAGACAGGGGCGGGTCGCTGAAGCTTTCTTT.

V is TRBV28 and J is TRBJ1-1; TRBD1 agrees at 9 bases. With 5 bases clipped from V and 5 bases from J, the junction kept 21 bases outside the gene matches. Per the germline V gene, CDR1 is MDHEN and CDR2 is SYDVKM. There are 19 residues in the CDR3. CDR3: CASSLPRSTGGEAGTEAFF. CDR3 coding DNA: TGTGCCAGCAGTCTACCCCGCTCCACAGGGGGCGAGGCTGGAACTGAAGCTTTCTTT.

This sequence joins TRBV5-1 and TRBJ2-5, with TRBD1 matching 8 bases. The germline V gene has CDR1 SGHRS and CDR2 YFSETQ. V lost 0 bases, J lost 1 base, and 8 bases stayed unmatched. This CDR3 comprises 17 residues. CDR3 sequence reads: CASSLGVAGGGQETQYF. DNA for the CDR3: TGCGCCAGCAGCTTGGGGGTGGCAGGGGGCGGCCAAGAGACCCAGTACTTC.

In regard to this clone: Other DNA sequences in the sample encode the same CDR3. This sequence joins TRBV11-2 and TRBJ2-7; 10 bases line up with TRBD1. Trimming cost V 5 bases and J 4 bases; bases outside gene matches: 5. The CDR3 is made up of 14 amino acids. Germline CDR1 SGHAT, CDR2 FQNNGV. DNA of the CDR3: TGTGCCAGCAGCCTGCGGGACAGGGGTTACGAGCAGTACTTC. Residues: CASSLRDRGYEQYF.

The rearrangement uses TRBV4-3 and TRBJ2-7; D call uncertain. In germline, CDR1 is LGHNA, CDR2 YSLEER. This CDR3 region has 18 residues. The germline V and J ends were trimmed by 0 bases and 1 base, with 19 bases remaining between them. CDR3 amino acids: CASSQERPIHPISYEQYF. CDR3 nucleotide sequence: TGCGCCAGCAGCCAAGAACGGCCGATACATCCAATTTCCTACGAGCAGTACTTC.

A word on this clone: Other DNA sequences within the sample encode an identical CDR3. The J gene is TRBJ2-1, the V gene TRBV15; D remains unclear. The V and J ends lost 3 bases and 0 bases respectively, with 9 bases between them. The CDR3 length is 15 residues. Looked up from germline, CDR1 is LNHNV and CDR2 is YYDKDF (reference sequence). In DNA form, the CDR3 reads TGTGCCACCAGCAGGGGCCCGAGCTCCTACAATGAGCAGTTCTTC. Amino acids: CATSRGPSSYNEQFF.